This T cell receptor beta chain comes out of a study of CXCR3-negative and CXCR3-positive naive CD8 T cells. Study-wide background: Summed over all libraries, TRB reads came to about 140 million, with about 1.5 +/- 0.3 million per library.

Study observations and caveats: Memory cells showed distinct TRBV-TRBJ patterns, while the two naive subsets matched. The study found CXCR3 expression partially decreased after cryopreservation and ran most assays on fresh PBMCs.

The CDR3 runs 14 residues. The germline gives CDR1 DFQATT, CDR2 SNEGSKA (reference sequence). The libraries of TRB cDNA were prepared using 5' RACE with UMI labels. TCRdb reprocessed the 5' RACE reads and keeps a single row for each CDR3 protein, giving no DNA. The sample has about 57,000 distinct CDR3 sequences. Triplicate sorts of 290,000 or so cells per CD8+ subset. Details on this clonotype: Antigen unknown.

V is TRBV20-1 and J is TRBJ2-3; TCRdb returns TRBD1, unconfirmable since there is no DNA. This sequence was found in a human donor in good health. Some clones in this sample may be carry-over from other donors' samples. Sequences were obtained from memory CD8+ T cells from blood. The CDR3 loop reads CSARDRRSEDTQYF.